One and the same sample provided the 20 T cell receptor beta chains below, sequenced in a study of blood T cell repertoires in COVID-19. The assay was immunoSEQ multiplex PCR, and TCRdb's table has in-frame clones only and misses some. The sample holds roughly 35,000 clones, roughly 85% seen once. Sequencing was done on a sample of peripheral blood. The receptors were gathered from a human donor with acute or convalescent COVID-19. The donor label of this sample is uncertain.

The CDR3 sequence: CASTWGGPNTEAFF. As DNA, the CDR3 is TGCGCCAGCACCTGGGGAGGTCCGAACACTGAAGCTTTCTTT. V usage is TRBV5-1 and J usage is TRBJ1-1; D unresolved. CDR3 length: 14 amino acids. Trimming left V 6 bases short and J 1 base short, with 13 bases between. The germline gives CDR1 SGHRS, CDR2 YFSETQ.

V is TRBV11-2 and J is TRBJ2-3; D gene uncertain. The CDR3 extends over 12 amino acids. Germline-derived CDR1 and CDR2 are SGHAT and FQNNGV. V lost 1 base and J 4 bases, leaving 3 bases between the germline ends. The CDR3 reads CASSLAADTQYF. The CDR3 coding sequence is TGTGCCAGCAGCTTAGCAGCAGATACGCAGTATTTT.

V is TRBV5-6 and J is TRBJ1-2, with D unclear. The CDR3 loop spans 14 amino acids. V dropped 4 bases and J dropped 2 bases, with 12 bases sitting between them. CDR1 is SGHDT, CDR2 YYEEEE, per germline. DNA for the CDR3: TGTGCCAGCAGCAAACGGACGGGGAACTATGGCTACACCTTC. Residues: CASSKRTGNYGYTF. The whole variable domain, remainder taken from reference TRBV5-6 and TRBJ1-2, is DAGVTQSPTHLIKTRGQQVTLRCSPKSGHDTVSWYQQALGQGPQFIFQYYEEEERQRGNFPDRFSGHQFPNYSSELNVNALLLGDSALYLCASSKRTGNYGYTFGSGTRLTVV.

The chain joins TRBV12-3 or TRBV12-4 to TRBJ1-1, with D unresolved. CDR3 length equals 13 residues. The V gene lost 4 bases and the J gene lost 0 bases, with 6 bases spanning the gap. This CDR3 reads CASSWQMNTEAFF. DNA of the CDR3: TGTGCCAGCAGTTGGCAGATGAACACTGAAGCTTTCTTT.

The J gene is TRBJ2-3, the V gene TRBV10-1, with TRBD2 matching over 10 bases. Losses at the gene ends were 5 bases for V and 9 bases for J; bases not matched to a gene: 2. Germline CDR1 and CDR2: WNHNN and SYGVQD (reference sequence). CDR3 length: 12 residues. The CDR3 DNA reads as TGCGCCAGCAGTACTAGCGGGGTAACGCAGTATTTT. It translates to CASSTSGVTQYF.

The chain joins TRBV7-8 to TRBJ1-1; TRBD1 matches 8 bases. Germline loops: CDR1 SGHVS, CDR2 FQNEAQ. J lost 8 bases, V lost 5 bases, and 10 bases had no gene match. This CDR3 comprises 14 residues. The DNA for the CDR3 is TGTGCCAGCAGCCCCCCCGGGGACAGGAAAGAAGCTTTCTTT. It encodes CASSPPGDRKEAFF.

The rearrangement joins TRBV7-7 to TRBJ2-1; 12 bases agree with TRBD2. Germline V gene lookup returns CDR1 SSHAT and CDR2 FNYEAQ (reference sequence). This CDR3 is 15 amino acids long. With V trimmed by 4 bases and J by 4 bases, 2 bases remained unmatched. The CDR3 loop is CASSSLAGGYNEQFF. CDR3 DNA sequence: TGTGCCAGCAGCTCCCTAGCGGGGGGGTACAATGAGCAGTTCTTC. Variable domain in full (rest from reference TRBV7-7 and TRBJ2-1): GAGVSQSPRYKVTKRGQDVTLRCDPISSHATLYWYQQALGQGPEFLTYFNYEAQPDKSGLPSDRFSAERPEGSISTLTIQRTEQRDSAMYRCASSSLAGGYNEQFFGPGTRLTVL.

This rearrangement joins TRBV28 to TRBJ1-2; possible D gene TRBD1, 5 bases. The CDR3 length is 12 residues. Germline lookup yields CDR1 MDHEN and CDR2 SYDVKM. Trimming pared 6 bases from V and 5 bases from J, leaving 10 bases between. For the CDR3, the DNA is TGTGCCAGCAGCGGTGGGGGGTATGGCTACACCTTC. The encoded protein is CASSGGGYGYTF.

The rearrangement links TRBV2 to TRBJ1-3, with a tentative D call TRBD1 (6 bases). The CDR3 has 16 residues. In germline, CDR1 is SNHLY, CDR2 FYNNEI. Trimming pared 6 bases from V and 0 bases from J, leaving 15 bases between. The DNA of the CDR3 is TGTGCCAGCAGGCCCGAGACAGGACGCTCTGGAAACACCATATATTTT. As protein: CASRPETGRSGNTIYF.

This clone has only a few counts. The gene calls are TRBV6-4 and TRBJ1-4; 7 nucleotides agree with TRBD1. V was clipped by 6 bases and J by 3 bases; unmatched bases: 10. The CDR3 is made up of 16 amino acids. CDR1 and CDR2 (germline): MRHNA, SNTAGT. CDR3 sequence reads: CASREGTAQANEKLFF. DNA of the CDR3: TGTGCCAGCAGAGAAGGGACAGCGCAGGCTAATGAAAAACTGTTTTTT.

The V call is TRBV19, the J call TRBJ1-6; D is unclear. Per germline, CDR1 LNHDA and CDR2 SQIVND (reference sequence). The V gene lost 1 base and the J gene lost 8 bases, with 9 bases spanning the gap. This CDR3 comprises 14 residues. The CDR3 DNA reads as TGTGCCAGTAGTATAGGGGCAGCCGATTCACCCCTCCACTTT. Protein: CASSIGAADSPLHF.

The table lists this clone with a count of one. This chain links TRBV20-1 with TRBJ2-5; D might be TRBD2 (5 bases). This CDR3 has 11 residues. Deletions cut 3 bases from V and 5 bases from J, with 7 bases between. Germline CDR1 reads DFQATT; CDR2 reads SNEGSKA (reference sequence). The CDR3 DNA reads TGCAGTGCTAGCGGGGTGGAGACCCAGTACTTC. It translates to CSASGVETQYF.

This chain uses TRBV11-2 with TRBJ2-1, with D perhaps TRBD2 (6 bases). The CDR3 extends over 14 amino acids. Germline V gene data show CDR1 as SGHAT and CDR2 as FQNNGV. Trimming removed 5 bases at V and 5 bases at J, with 13 bases between. The CDR3 reads CASSKGLQNNEQFF. CDR3 nucleotide sequence: TGTGCCAGCAGCAAGGGACTCCAAAACAATGAGCAGTTCTTC.

The count of this clone is one. The chain carries TRBV6-1 and TRBJ1-2; tentatively, D is TRBD1 (6 bases). The V end was cut by 2 bases, the J end by 3 bases, with 16 bases between. Germline-derived CDR1 and CDR2 are MNHNS and SASEGT. This CDR3 contains 16 residues. CDR3 residues: CASSEKGGKTDYGYTF. The CDR3 DNA sequence: TGTGCCAGCAGTGAAAAAGGGGGAAAAACAGACTATGGCTACACCTTC.

CDR3 in amino acids: CASNPSSFNSLDEQYF. The CDR3 region has the DNA TGTGCCAGCAACCCGTCCTCGTTCAACTCTTTAGACGAGCAGTACTTC. The genes are TRBV9 and TRBJ2-7; D is unresolved. Trimming took off 6 bases at V and 5 bases at J, with 24 bases between the two ends. The CDR3 contains 16 residues. Looked up from germline, CDR1 is SGDLS and CDR2 is YYNGEE.

The gene calls are TRBV7-6 and TRBJ2-7; 10 nucleotides align to TRBD2. The CDR3 spans 12 residues. V lost 2 bases, J lost 10 bases, and 2 bases stayed unmatched. Germline assignment: CDR1 SGHVS and CDR2 FNYEAQ. CDR3 protein: CASSLTSGNQYF. The CDR3 DNA sequence: TGTGCCAGCAGCTTAACTAGCGGGAATCAGTACTTC.

This chain links TRBV11-2 with TRBJ2-1; 7 bases are shared with TRBD2. CDR3 size: 15 residues. From germline, CDR1 is SGHAT and CDR2 FQNNGV. The junction had 5 bases not matched to a gene; V was cut back by 3 bases and J by 3 bases. The CDR3, as DNA: TGTGCCAGCAGCTTCGGCGGGGGATACTACAATGAGCAGTTCTTC. Translating gives CASSFGGGYYNEQFF.

J is TRBJ1-2 and V is TRBV24-1; TRBD1 aligns across 8 bases. This CDR3 contains 14 residues. With V trimmed by 5 bases and J by 6 bases, 7 bases remained unmatched. Germline V gene sequence: CDR1 KGHDR, CDR2 SFDVKD. The CDR3 DNA sequence: TGTGCCACCAGTGGGGGCAGGGGGCTTAATGGCTACACCTTC. Translating gives CATSGGRGLNGYTF.

Only a few counts were recorded for this clone. The V gene is TRBV10-3, the J gene TRBJ2-1, with 12 nucleotides matching TRBD2. This CDR3 has 16 residues. Germline V gene lookup returns CDR1 ENHRY and CDR2 SYGVKD. V shed 0 bases, J shed 6 bases, and the junction held 3 bases outside the gene matches. CDR3 amino acids: CAISESLAGGRNEQFF. DNA of the CDR3: TGTGCCATCAGTGAGTCGCTAGCGGGGGGGCGCAATGAGCAGTTCTTC.

V and J are TRBV10-3 and TRBJ1-4; D uncertain. Trimming left V 3 bases short and J 2 bases short, with 10 bases between. The CDR3 is made up of 15 amino acids. The germline V gene has CDR1 ENHRY and CDR2 SYGVKD. Written as DNA, the CDR3 is TGTGCCATCAGTGACGGGGTGACGACTAATGAAAAACTGTTTTTT. This encodes CAISDGVTTNEKLFF.